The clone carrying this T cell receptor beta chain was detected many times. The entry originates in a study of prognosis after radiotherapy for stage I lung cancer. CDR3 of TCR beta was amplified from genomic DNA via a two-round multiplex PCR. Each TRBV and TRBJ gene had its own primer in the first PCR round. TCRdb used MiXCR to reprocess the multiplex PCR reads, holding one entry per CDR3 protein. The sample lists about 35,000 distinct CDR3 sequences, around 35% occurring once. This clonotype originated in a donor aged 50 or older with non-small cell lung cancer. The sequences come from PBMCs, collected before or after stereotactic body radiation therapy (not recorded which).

CDR3 bases: TGTGCCAGCAGTTCGGGACAGGGGAGGCAAGAGACCCAGTACTTC. The encoded protein is CASSSGQGRQETQYF. The chain joins TRBV28 to TRBJ2-5, with 10 bases matching TRBD1. After removal of 4 bases from V and 2 bases from J, the junction contained 4 bases not matched to a gene. CDR1 is MDHEN and CDR2 is SYDVKM in the germline V gene. The length of the CDR3 is 15 residues. Drawing the rest from reference TRBV28 and TRBJ2-5, the complete variable domain is DVKVTQSSRYLVKRTGEKVFLECVQDMDHENMFWYRQDPGLGLRLIYFSYDVKMKEKGDIPEGYSVSREKKERFSLILESASTNQTSMYLCASSSGQGRQETQYFGPGTRLLVL.